This T cell receptor (beta chain) was documented in a study of T cells after yellow fever vaccination. Findings and caveats of the study: Within FACS-sorted repertoires, abundant clonotypes contaminating from the bulk population could be present.

This clonotype was seen more than once but under ten times. Its specificity is unknown. J was trimmed by 7 bases and V by 8 bases; bases with no gene match: 7. The CDR3 is 12 residues long. CDR1 is SNHLY, CDR2 FYNNEI, per germline. Each CDR3 protein is one row after TCRdb ran MiXCR on the 5' RACE reads. The sample consists of hundreds of thousands of distinct CDR3 sequences, roughly a sixth of them appearing once. The TCR originated in a man aged 18 to 30 who received the YFV17D yellow fever vaccine. The chain joins TRBV2 to TRBJ1-1; 7 positions match TRBD1. Sequenced material: PBMCs, taken before the yellow fever booster vaccination. CDR3 in amino acids: CASQEWDSEAFF. For the CDR3, the DNA is TGTGCCAGCCAAGAATGGGACAGTGAAGCTTTCTTT.